A selection of T cell receptor beta chains follows, all from one sample in a study of cytomegalovirus exposure and HLA in healthy donors. The protocol was immunoSEQ multiplex PCR, while the TCRdb copy is restricted to in-frame clones and leaves out a portion. The sample shows some 110,000 clones, around 69% of them seen only once. Sequencing used PBMCs. The origin of the receptors is a man over 45 in good health and CMV-seropositive. Each CDR3 is given with its conserved first and last residue. Each record gives: V gene, clone size, J gene, D gene, CDR3 DNA, CDR3 protein. A D gene is named only where the DNA matches it firmly. Some rows mark clone size as missing; the rest say once, few, many or name a class of expanded clone.

v_call: TRBV27; clone_size: .; j_call: TRBJ2-2; d_call: TRBD2; cdr3_nt: TGTGCCAGCAGTAGGACTAGCGGGATTAACACCGGGGAGCTGTTTTTT; cdr3_aa: CASSRTSGINTGELFF
v_call: TRBV11-2; clone_size: .; j_call: TRBJ1-3; d_call: .; cdr3_nt: TGTGCCAGCAGCACGGGAGGGTCTGGAAACACCATATATTTT; cdr3_aa: CASSTGGSGNTIYF
v_call: TRBV11-3; clone_size: .; j_call: TRBJ1-4; d_call: TRBD1; cdr3_nt: TGTGCCAGCAGCCGTAGGCGGCAGGGGGTGTTTGAAAAACTGTTTTTT; cdr3_aa: CASSRRRQGVFEKLFF
v_call: TRBV18; clone_size: .; j_call: TRBJ2-1; d_call: TRBD2; cdr3_nt: TGTGCCAGCTCACCACAGCGGGATAGCTCCTACAATGAGCAGTTCTTC; cdr3_aa: CASSPQRDSSYNEQFF
v_call: TRBV28; clone_size: .; j_call: TRBJ1-1; d_call: TRBD1; cdr3_nt: TGTGCCAGCAGTTTAACTGACAGGGGCACTGAAGCTTTCTTT; cdr3_aa: CASSLTDRGTEAFF
v_call: TRBV19; clone_size: .; j_call: TRBJ1-1; d_call: .; cdr3_nt: TGTGCCAGTAGTATGCCCCTCCTGAGCACTGAAGCTTTCTTT; cdr3_aa: CASSMPLLSTEAFF
v_call: TRBV7-9; clone_size: few; j_call: TRBJ2-1; d_call: TRBD2; cdr3_nt: TGTGCCAGCAGCTTGCGGGAGCGCAATGAGCAGTTCTTC; cdr3_aa: CASSLRERNEQFF
v_call: TRBV11-2; clone_size: .; j_call: TRBJ2-1; d_call: TRBD1; cdr3_nt: TGTGCCAGCAGCCCGACCGGGACAGGCTCCTACAATGAGCAGTTCTTC; cdr3_aa: CASSPTGTGSYNEQFF
v_call: TRBV10-3; clone_size: .; j_call: TRBJ2-1; d_call: .; cdr3_nt: TGTGCCATCAGTGAGCCGGACAAGAATGAGCAGTTCTTC; cdr3_aa: CAISEPDKNEQFF
v_call: TRBV2; clone_size: few; j_call: TRBJ1-5; d_call: .; cdr3_nt: TGTGCCAGCAGAGATGACAGGTCTGGAAGGCCCCAGCATTTT; cdr3_aa: CASRDDRSGRPQHF
v_call: TRBV7-2; clone_size: .; j_call: TRBJ2-7; d_call: TRBD2; cdr3_nt: TGTGCCAGCAGCCCTCCCCGGGGGCTAGCGGGAGCGAGCGAGCAGTACTTC; cdr3_aa: CASSPPRGLAGASEQYF
v_call: TRBV25-1; clone_size: .; j_call: TRBJ1-1; d_call: .; cdr3_nt: TGTGCCAGCAATCCAATCGGACAGCCGAACACTGAAGCTTTCTTT; cdr3_aa: CASNPIGQPNTEAFF
v_call: TRBV14; clone_size: .; j_call: TRBJ2-2; d_call: .; cdr3_nt: TGTGCCAGCAGCCAAGATTGGCACACAGATAACACCGGGGAGCTGTTTTTT; cdr3_aa: CASSQDWHTDNTGELFF
v_call: TRBV5-8; clone_size: .; j_call: TRBJ2-5; d_call: TRBD2; cdr3_nt: TGTGCCAGCAGCTTGGTCTCTAGCGGGAGAGGAGAGACCCAGTACTTC; cdr3_aa: CASSLVSSGRGETQYF
v_call: TRBV7-2; clone_size: .; j_call: TRBJ1-1; d_call: .; cdr3_nt: TGTGCCAGCAGCTTAGTCTATGACACTGAAGCTTTCTTT; cdr3_aa: CASSLVYDTEAFF
v_call: TRBV2; clone_size: .; j_call: TRBJ1-4; d_call: .; cdr3_nt: TGTGCCAGCTTGGACTCCTCAAATGAAAAACTGTTTTTT; cdr3_aa: CASLDSSNEKLFF
v_call: TRBV4-1; clone_size: .; j_call: TRBJ1-5; d_call: .; cdr3_nt: TGCGCCAGCAGCATCGGCCGTCGGGGGGCGGAGGCGAGTCAGCCCCAGCATTTT; cdr3_aa: CASSIGRRGAEASQPQHF
v_call: TRBV7-2; clone_size: .; j_call: TRBJ2-5; d_call: .; cdr3_nt: TGTGCCAGCAGCTTAGAGGTCCAGGCGTCGGAGACCCAGTACTTC; cdr3_aa: CASSLEVQASETQYF
v_call: TRBV19; clone_size: .; j_call: TRBJ1-2; d_call: .; cdr3_nt: TGTGCCAGTAGTCCGGTTGGGACTACCAACTATGGCTACACCTTC; cdr3_aa: CASSPVGTTNYGYTF
v_call: TRBV5-1; clone_size: .; j_call: TRBJ2-5; d_call: .; cdr3_nt: TGCGCCAGCAGCTTGAAGCGTGGCCCAGAGCAGTACTTC; cdr3_aa: CASSLKRGPEQYF
v_call: TRBV7-9; clone_size: .; j_call: TRBJ2-7; d_call: TRBD2; cdr3_nt: TGTGCCAGCAGCCCCTCGGGGGGGTCCTACGAGCAGTACTTC; cdr3_aa: CASSPSGGSYEQYF
v_call: TRBV4-1; clone_size: .; j_call: TRBJ2-1; d_call: TRBD2; cdr3_nt: TGCGCCAGCAGCCGGACTAGCGGGTACAATGAGCAGTTCTTC; cdr3_aa: CASSRTSGYNEQFF
v_call: TRBV5-4; clone_size: .; j_call: TRBJ2-3; d_call: .; cdr3_nt: TGTGCCAGCACCCCGACTCGTGGCACAGATACGCAGTATTTT; cdr3_aa: CASTPTRGTDTQYF
v_call: TRBV10-1; clone_size: .; j_call: TRBJ2-5; d_call: TRBD2; cdr3_nt: TGCGCCAGCAGTGGGGGACTAGCGGGCTGGGAGACCCAGTACTTC; cdr3_aa: CASSGGLAGWETQYF
v_call: TRBV11-2; clone_size: once; j_call: TRBJ1-1; d_call: TRBD1; cdr3_nt: TGTGCCAGCAGCACCCGGACAGGGCTAGAAGCTTTCTTT; cdr3_aa: CASSTRTGLEAFF
v_call: TRBV11-2; clone_size: once; j_call: TRBJ2-3; d_call: .; cdr3_nt: TGTGCCAGCAGCTTAGCGAGGGGAGGAGGTACGCAGTATTTT; cdr3_aa: CASSLARGGGTQYF
v_call: TRBV9; clone_size: .; j_call: TRBJ1-2; d_call: .; cdr3_nt: TGTGCCAGCAGCGTAGAGTACAGGGCCTCAAGCTATGGCTACACCTTC; cdr3_aa: CASSVEYRASSYGYTF
v_call: TRBV11-1; clone_size: .; j_call: TRBJ2-6; d_call: .; cdr3_nt: TGTGCCAGCAGCTTTGGGGGAGGAGGGGCCAACGTCCTGACTTTC; cdr3_aa: CASSFGGGGANVLTF
v_call: TRBV6-5; clone_size: .; j_call: TRBJ2-1; d_call: .; cdr3_nt: TGTGCCAGCACTCTTGAGGGCCCCTCCTACAATGAGCAGTTCTTC; cdr3_aa: CASTLEGPSYNEQFF
v_call: TRBV18; clone_size: .; j_call: TRBJ1-6; d_call: .; cdr3_nt: TGTGCCAGCTCACCACCAGGGGTAGGGAATTCACCCCTCCACTTT; cdr3_aa: CASSPPGVGNSPLHF
v_call: TRBV2; clone_size: .; j_call: TRBJ2-3; d_call: TRBD1; cdr3_nt: TGTGCCAGCAGTGGACAGGGGACAGATACGCAGTATTTT; cdr3_aa: CASSGQGTDTQYF
v_call: TRBV5-6; clone_size: once; j_call: TRBJ2-5; d_call: TRBD2; cdr3_nt: TGTGCCAGCAGCTTGGCCACGGGATGGGGGGGGGAGCAGTACTTC; cdr3_aa: CASSLATGWGGEQYF
v_call: TRBV7-9; clone_size: .; j_call: TRBJ1-3; d_call: .; cdr3_nt: TGTTCCAGCAGCCCTACTAACTCTGGAAACACCATATATTTT; cdr3_aa: CSSSPTNSGNTIYF
v_call: TRBV28; clone_size: .; j_call: TRBJ1-3; d_call: .; cdr3_nt: TGTGCCAGCAGTTTGGCCGACAGAGAAGGAAACACCATATATTTT; cdr3_aa: CASSLADREGNTIYF
v_call: TRBV12-5; clone_size: .; j_call: TRBJ2-7; d_call: .; cdr3_nt: TGTGCTAGTGGTTTGCCAGGGAACTACGAGCAGTACTTC; cdr3_aa: CASGLPGNYEQYF
v_call: TRBV10-2; clone_size: .; j_call: TRBJ1-1; d_call: TRBD1; cdr3_nt: TGCGCCAGCAGTGAGGAGGGGGCGCGGACTGAAGCTTTCTTT; cdr3_aa: CASSEEGARTEAFF
v_call: TRBV6-1; clone_size: .; j_call: TRBJ1-1; d_call: .; cdr3_nt: TGTGCCAGCAGTGAATGGACACTCGCCCCCTCGAACACTGAAGCTTTCTTT; cdr3_aa: CASSEWTLAPSNTEAFF
v_call: TRBV9; clone_size: .; j_call: TRBJ1-5; d_call: .; cdr3_nt: TGTGCCAGCAGCGTAGAAGGACAGTTATATCAGCCCCAGCATTTT; cdr3_aa: CASSVEGQLYQPQHF
v_call: TRBV6-5; clone_size: .; j_call: TRBJ2-7; d_call: TRBD1; cdr3_nt: TGTGCCAGCAGTCCGCTGGGACAGGGGGCCTACGAGCAGTACTTC; cdr3_aa: CASSPLGQGAYEQYF
v_call: TRBV7-6; clone_size: .; j_call: TRBJ1-1; d_call: .; cdr3_nt: TGTGCCAGCAGCCCCCCCGGAAACAGGTGGAACACTGAAGCTTTCTTT; cdr3_aa: CASSPPGNRWNTEAFF
v_call: TRBV28; clone_size: few; j_call: TRBJ2-1; d_call: .; cdr3_nt: TGTGCCAGCAGTTTATCGGTAAGCTCCTACAATGAGCAGTTCTTC; cdr3_aa: CASSLSVSSYNEQFF
v_call: TRBV7-2; clone_size: once; j_call: TRBJ2-7; d_call: TRBD2; cdr3_nt: TGTGCCAGCAGCTTCGCGGGGGACGAGCAGTACTTC; cdr3_aa: CASSFAGDEQYF
v_call: TRBV28; clone_size: .; j_call: TRBJ2-7; d_call: TRBD2; cdr3_nt: TGTGCCAGCAGTTCCGGGACTATGGACGAGCAGTACTTC; cdr3_aa: CASSSGTMDEQYF
v_call: TRBV6-6; clone_size: .; j_call: TRBJ2-7; d_call: TRBD1; cdr3_nt: TGTGCCAGCAGACTTACTGGGGACAGCCGCTACGAGCAGTACTTC; cdr3_aa: CASRLTGDSRYEQYF
v_call: TRBV2; clone_size: .; j_call: TRBJ2-7; d_call: .; cdr3_nt: TGTGCCAGCAGTACGGACAGGGAGGGCTACGAGCAGTACTTC; cdr3_aa: CASSTDREGYEQYF
v_call: TRBV18; clone_size: .; j_call: TRBJ2-5; d_call: .; cdr3_nt: TGTGCCAGCTCACCCAAAGAGACCCAGTACTTC; cdr3_aa: CASSPKETQYF
v_call: TRBV7-2; clone_size: .; j_call: TRBJ2-7; d_call: TRBD1; cdr3_nt: TGTGCCAGCAGCCGGGGACAGCCCTCCTACGAGCAGTACTTC; cdr3_aa: CASSRGQPSYEQYF
v_call: TRBV19; clone_size: once; j_call: TRBJ1-5; d_call: TRBD1; cdr3_nt: TGTGCCAGTAGTGGACAGGGTGGCAATCAGCCCCAGCATTTT; cdr3_aa: CASSGQGGNQPQHF
v_call: TRBV10-3; clone_size: .; j_call: TRBJ2-7; d_call: TRBD2; cdr3_nt: TGTGCCATCAGCGGGACTAGCGGCCTCTACGAGCAGTACTTC; cdr3_aa: CAISGTSGLYEQYF
v_call: TRBV19; clone_size: .; j_call: TRBJ2-2; d_call: .; cdr3_nt: TGTGCCAGTAAGGACTACGCAGGGATTAACACCGGGGAGCTGTTTTTT; cdr3_aa: CASKDYAGINTGELFF
v_call: TRBV11-3; clone_size: .; j_call: TRBJ2-3; d_call: TRBD2; cdr3_nt: TGTGCCAGCAGCCCCGGGACTAGCGGGACGATCACAGATACGCAGTATTTT; cdr3_aa: CASSPGTSGTITDTQYF
v_call: TRBV18; clone_size: .; j_call: TRBJ1-1; d_call: .; cdr3_nt: TGTGCCAGCTCGCCTCCGGGGGTGAGTAACACTGAAGCTTTCTTT; cdr3_aa: CASSPPGVSNTEAFF
v_call: TRBV28; clone_size: .; j_call: TRBJ1-3; d_call: TRBD1; cdr3_nt: TGTGCCAGCACCCGGACAGGAGGAAACACCATATATTTT; cdr3_aa: CASTRTGGNTIYF
v_call: TRBV18; clone_size: .; j_call: TRBJ1-1; d_call: TRBD1; cdr3_nt: TGTGCCAGCTCCCAAGACAGGGTGAACACTGAAGCTTTCTTT; cdr3_aa: CASSQDRVNTEAFF